The rows below give T cell receptor beta chains drawn from one sample of a study of spatial heterogeneity in lung cancer. TCRdb fed the 5' RACE reads into MiXCR, producing one record per CDR3 protein. The data show around 25,000 distinct CDR3 sequences, with roughly 5.7% seen just once and roughly 26% held by the top ten. The sequences come from PBMCs, collected at follow-up. The receptors derive from a female donor with early-stage non-small cell lung cancer. Each CDR3 is given with its conserved first and last residue. A D gene is named only where the DNA matches it firmly. Rows may omit the clone size; those that give it use once, few, many or a size class.

J | size | V | D | CDR3 | DNA
TRBJ1-1 | many | TRBV20-1 | - | CSAESGRTNTEAFF | TGCAGTGCTGAATCCGGACGGACGAACACTGAAGCTTTCTTT
TRBJ1-3 | - | TRBV7-2 | - | CASSLAENTIYF | TGTGCCAGCAGCTTAGCGGAGAACACCATATATTTT
TRBJ2-3 | many | TRBV7-9 | - | CASSFAADTQYF | TGTGCCAGCAGCTTTGCGGCGGATACGCAGTATTTT
TRBJ2-2 | few | TRBV4-2 | TRBD1 | CASSQEQGATRTGELFF | TGTGCCAGCAGCCAGGAACAGGGGGCAACGAGGACCGGGGAGCTGTTTTTT
TRBJ2-3 | many | TRBV20-1 | - | CSARGGDTPTGTDTQYF | TGCAGTGCTAGAGGTGGTGACACCCCCACGGGTACAGATACGCAGTATTTT
TRBJ2-1 | many | TRBV27 | TRBD2 | CASSQAGTSGLEQFF | TGTGCCAGCAGTCAAGCCGGGACTAGCGGGCTTGAGCAGTTCTTC
TRBJ1-4 | many | TRBV6-2/TRBV6-3 | - | CASSLGRRSIVEKLFF | TGTGCCAGCAGTTTGGGCAGGCGCTCAATCGTGGAAAAACTGTTTTTT
TRBJ2-6 | many | TRBV20-1 | - | CSAREDGTSSSGANVLTF | TGCAGTGCTAGAGAGGATGGTACTAGTTCCTCTGGGGCCAACGTCCTGACTTTC
TRBJ2-2 | many | TRBV7-9 | TRBD2 | CASSMTSRAGELFF | TGTGCCAGCAGCATGACTAGCAGGGCCGGGGAGCTGTTTTTT
TRBJ2-7 | many | TRBV11-1 | - | CASSRGETYEQYF | TGTGCCAGCAGCCGCGGTGAAACCTACGAGCAGTACTTC
TRBJ2-3 | many | TRBV23-1 | TRBD1 | CASSQSGTGPSTDTQYF | TGCGCCAGCAGTCAATCGGGGACAGGCCCTAGCACAGATACGCAGTATTTT
TRBJ1-6 | many | TRBV28 | TRBD1 | CASSSNGQGARSPLHF | TGTGCCAGCAGTTCCAACGGGCAGGGGGCTCGATCACCCCTCCACTTT
TRBJ2-2 | many | TRBV2 | - | CASRRERGELFF | TGTGCCAGCAGGAGGGAGCGGGGGGAGCTGTTTTTT
TRBJ2-6 | - | TRBV7-3 | - | CASSSSGAGANVLTF | TGTGCCAGCAGCTCTTCAGGGGCTGGGGCCAACGTCCTGACTTTC
TRBJ2-5 | many | TRBV13 | - | CASSSASGQETQYF | TGTGCCAGCAGCTCGGCGAGTGGGCAAGAGACCCAGTACTTC
TRBJ2-3 | many | TRBV20-1 | - | CSAPKQGRTDTQYF | TGCAGTGCCCCTAAACAGGGAAGGACAGATACGCAGTATTTT
TRBJ2-5 | many | TRBV5-4 | TRBD2 | CASSFTTGLELETQYF | TGTGCCAGCAGCTTCACCACGGGACTAGAGTTGGAGACCCAGTACTTC
TRBJ2-3 | many | TRBV5-1 | - | CASSLGAPADTQYF | TGCGCCAGCAGCTTGGGAGCACCAGCGGATACGCAGTATTTT
TRBJ2-4 | many | TRBV2 | - | CASSGVRAKNIQYF | TGTGCCAGTTCGGGGGTGCGAGCCAAAAACATTCAGTACTTC
TRBJ1-3 | many | TRBV15 | - | CATAEPGNTIYF | TGTGCCACCGCCGAACCTGGAAACACCATATATTTT
TRBJ2-6 | many | TRBV10-3 | - | CAISESGGAGANVLTF | TGTGCCATCAGTGAGTCAGGGGGAGCTGGGGCCAACGTCCTGACTTTC
TRBJ2-3 | medium-sized | TRBV6-4 | - | CASSDSPGGTDTQYF | TGTGCCAGCAGTGACTCCCCCGGGGGCACAGATACGCAGTATTTT
TRBJ1-6 | many | TRBV7-2 | - | CASRPDFNSPLHF | TGTGCCAGCAGACCCGATTTTAATTCACCCCTCCACTTT
TRBJ2-1 | many | TRBV10-3 | TRBD2 | CAISSGTSGGPVSYNEQFF | TGTGCCATCAGTTCGGGGACTAGCGGGGGGCCTGTTTCCTACAATGAGCAGTTCTTC
TRBJ1-6 | many | TRBV28 | - | CASSSLEGSNSPLHF | TGTGCCAGCAGTTCCCTTGAGGGTTCGAATTCACCCCTCCACTTT
TRBJ2-3 | many | TRBV20-1 | TRBD2 | CSARDNRLAGVTDTQYF | TGCAGTGCTAGAGATAATCGGCTAGCGGGAGTAACAGATACGCAGTATTTT
TRBJ2-2 | many | TRBV20-1 | TRBD1 | CSARVPGTGNTGELFF | TGCAGTGCTAGAGTTCCCGGGACAGGGAACACCGGGGAGCTGTTTTTT
TRBJ2-5 | few | TRBV9 | - | CASSGDTTPPETQYF | TGTGCCAGCAGCGGAGATACTACCCCTCCCGAGACCCAGTACTTC
TRBJ2-7 | - | TRBV19 | - | CARWWDSRAFEQYF | TGTGCCAGGTGGTGGGACTCCAGGGCTTTCGAGCAGTACTTC
TRBJ2-2 | few | TRBV14 | - | CASSQDGATGELFF | TGTGCCAGCAGCCAAGATGGGGCCACCGGGGAGCTGTTTTTT
TRBJ2-5 | many | TRBV5-5 | - | CASSLEGHSRETQYF | TGTGCCAGCAGCTTGGAAGGTCATAGCAGGGAGACCCAGTACTTC
TRBJ1-5 | many | TRBV6-2/TRBV6-3 | - | CASSYYSNQPQHF | TGTGCCAGCAGTTACTATAGCAATCAGCCCCAGCATTTT
TRBJ2-1 | many | TRBV7-8 | TRBD1 | CASSSAYTGTGGRNEQFF | TGTGCCAGCAGCTCTGCCTACACCGGGACAGGGGGCCGGAATGAGCAGTTCTTC
TRBJ2-1 | many | TRBV5-4 | - | CASSSFGLGSGYNEQFF | TGTGCCAGCAGCTCCTTTGGATTAGGAAGCGGGTACAATGAGCAGTTCTTC
TRBJ2-2 | - | TRBV10-3 | - | CAISELNSQGSAGELFF | TGTGCCATCAGTGAACTCAACTCACAGGGCTCCGCCGGGGAGCTGTTTTTT
TRBJ1-5 | - | TRBV20-1 | - | CSARVGSLSNQPQRF | TGCAGTGCTAGAGTGGGGAGTTTAAGCAATCAGCCCCAGCGTTTT
TRBJ2-3 | few | TRBV12-3/TRBV12-4 | TRBD2 | CASSWLAGRADTQYF | TGTGCCAGCAGTTGGCTAGCGGGACGCGCAGATACGCAGTATTTT
TRBJ2-3 | few | TRBV20-1 | - | CSARDFITTQYF | TGCAGTGCTAGAGATTTCATAACTACGCAGTATTTT
TRBJ2-5 | many | TRBV12-3/TRBV12-4 | - | CASSNAETQYF | TGTGCCAGCAGTAATGCAGAGACCCAGTACTTC
TRBJ2-1 | many | TRBV7-8 | TRBD2 | CASSSLSGPLSYNEQFF | TGTGCCAGCAGCTCCCTTAGCGGGCCCCTCTCCTACAATGAGCAGTTCTTC
TRBJ2-3 | many | TRBV28 | - | CASSFLSLGSSTDTQYF | TGTGCCAGCAGTTTCCTATCCCTCGGGTCCAGCACAGATACGCAGTATTTT
TRBJ2-2 | many | TRBV9 | - | CASSASEGGELFF | TGTGCCAGCAGCGCGTCAGAGGGCGGGGAGCTGTTTTTT
TRBJ2-7 | many | TRBV20-1 | TRBD1 | CSARGTGAGNSYEQYF | TGCAGTGCTAGGGGGACAGGGGCGGGCAACTCCTACGAGCAGTACTTC
TRBJ1-5 | many | TRBV6-1 | TRBD1 | CASSLGQGNQPQHF | TGTGCCAGCAGTTTAGGACAGGGCAATCAGCCCCAGCATTTT
TRBJ1-4 | few | TRBV25-1 | - | CASRSARGNNEKLFF | TGTGCCAGCAGGTCCGCAAGGGGAAATAATGAAAAACTGTTTTTT
TRBJ2-3 | many | TRBV7-2 | - | CASSLRGSTDTQYF | TGTGCCAGCAGCTTACGGGGATCCACAGATACGCAGTATTTT
TRBJ2-2 | few | TRBV3-1 | - | CASSRGTALGSTGELFF | TGTGCCAGCAGCCGAGGGACGGCCCTGGGGAGCACCGGGGAGCTGTTTTTT
TRBJ2-5 | many | TRBV11-1 | TRBD1 | CASSPGQGARETQYF | TGTGCCAGCAGCCCTGGACAGGGGGCGCGGGAGACCCAGTACTTC
TRBJ2-7 | many | TRBV12-3/TRBV12-4 | - | CASSQTGTEQYF | TGTGCCAGCAGCCAAACAGGGACCGAGCAGTACTTC
TRBJ2-1 | many | TRBV2 | TRBD2 | CASSAGGGSSYNEQFF | TGTGCCAGCAGTGCGGGCGGGGGAAGCTCCTACAATGAGCAGTTCTTC
TRBJ2-3 | many | TRBV7-2 | TRBD1 | CASSLDDRVLTDTQYF | TGTGCCAGCAGCTTAGATGACAGGGTGCTCACAGATACGCAGTATTTT
TRBJ1-2 | many | TRBV7-9 | - | CASSLAAANYGYTF | TGTGCCAGCAGCTTAGCGGCGGCTAACTATGGCTACACCTTC
TRBJ2-2 | many | TRBV10-3 | TRBD1 | CAISPGGANTGELFF | TGTGCCATCAGCCCAGGGGGCGCGAACACCGGGGAGCTGTTTTTT